This TCR beta chain stems from a study of blood T cell repertoires in COVID-19. For the study at large: Nucleic acid was either cDNA or gDNA, and it came from T cells, B-cell-depleted T cells, or PBMCs.

The germline gives CDR1 SGHRS, CDR2 YFSETQ. The CDR3 spans 15 residues. The V end was cut by 4 bases, the J end by 2 bases, with 14 bases between. Here immunoSEQ multiplex PCR was the method, and the copy in TCRdb shows in-frame clones only, minus some. The sample lists around 180,000 clones; more than 75% were seen once. The sample holds one count of this clone. Patients from Seattle were sampled longitudinally, starting during active infection. This chain connects TRBV5-1 to TRBJ2-3, with D possibly being TRBD2 (7 bases). The sequencing input was peripheral blood. The sequence derives from a person between 65 and 79 years old with COVID-19, enrolled during active disease. CDR3 residues: CASSQGRGLTDTQYF. The CDR3 DNA reads as TGCGCCAGCAGCCAAGGGCGGGGGCTCACAGATACGCAGTATTTT.